A single T cell receptor (beta chain) is shown here with its context. This entry is derived from a study of technical replicates of blood from several donors. The V gene lost 2 bases and the J gene lost 7 bases, with 17 bases spanning the gap. CDR1 is ENHRY and CDR2 is SYGVKD in the germline V gene. This CDR3 is built from 16 residues. Only in-frame clones appear in the TCRdb table, and some are missing; sequencing was by immunoSEQ multiplex PCR. The sample lists tens of thousands of clones; approximately 90% were seen once. The chain combines TRBV10-3 with TRBJ2-2; tentatively, D is TRBD1 (6 bases). The sample comprised PBMCs. The TCR sequence derives from a human donor in good health. Some clones in this sample may be carry-over from other donors' samples. This chain's CDR3 is CAISEIPRGNGGELFF. CDR3 sequence (DNA): TGTGCCATCAGTGAGATACCCAGGGGTAATGGCGGGGAGCTGTTTTTT.